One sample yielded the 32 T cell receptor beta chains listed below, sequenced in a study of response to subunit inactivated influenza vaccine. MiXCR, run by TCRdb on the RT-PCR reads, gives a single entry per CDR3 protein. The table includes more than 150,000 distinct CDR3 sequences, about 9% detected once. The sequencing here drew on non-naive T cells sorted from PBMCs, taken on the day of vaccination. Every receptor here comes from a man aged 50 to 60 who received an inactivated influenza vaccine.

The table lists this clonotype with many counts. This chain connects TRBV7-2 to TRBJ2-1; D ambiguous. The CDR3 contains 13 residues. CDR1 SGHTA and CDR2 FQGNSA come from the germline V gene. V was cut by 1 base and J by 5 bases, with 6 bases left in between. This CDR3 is CASSLGPNNEQFF. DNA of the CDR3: TGTGCCAGCAGCTTAGGGCCGAACAATGAGCAGTTCTTC.

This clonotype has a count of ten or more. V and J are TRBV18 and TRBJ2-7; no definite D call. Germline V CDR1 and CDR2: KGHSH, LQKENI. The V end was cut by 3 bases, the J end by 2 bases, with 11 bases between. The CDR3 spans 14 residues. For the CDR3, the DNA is TGTGCCAGCTCACCGGCTCACGGTCCCTACGAGCAGTACTTC. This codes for CASSPAHGPYEQYF.

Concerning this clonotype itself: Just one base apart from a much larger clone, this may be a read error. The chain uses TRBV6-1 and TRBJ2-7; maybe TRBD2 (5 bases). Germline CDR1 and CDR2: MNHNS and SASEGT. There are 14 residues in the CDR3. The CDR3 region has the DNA TGTGCCAGCAGTCCCCACCGGGCGGGTTGGGAGCACTACTTC. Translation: CASSPHRAGWEHYF.

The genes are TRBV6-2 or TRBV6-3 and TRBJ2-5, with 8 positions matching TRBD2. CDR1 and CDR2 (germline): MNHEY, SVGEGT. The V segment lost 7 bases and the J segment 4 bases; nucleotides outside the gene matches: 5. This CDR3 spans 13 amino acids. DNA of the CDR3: TGTGCCAGCATCCGGGGGGGGGCAGAGACCCAGTACTTC. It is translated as CASIRGGAETQYF.

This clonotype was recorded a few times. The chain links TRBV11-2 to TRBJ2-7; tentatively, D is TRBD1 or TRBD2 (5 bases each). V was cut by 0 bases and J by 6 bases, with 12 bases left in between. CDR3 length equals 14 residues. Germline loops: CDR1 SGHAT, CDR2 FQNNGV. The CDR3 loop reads CASSLDRGLGEQYF. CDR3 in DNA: TGTGCCAGCAGCTTAGATCGGGGCCTTGGCGAGCAGTACTTC.

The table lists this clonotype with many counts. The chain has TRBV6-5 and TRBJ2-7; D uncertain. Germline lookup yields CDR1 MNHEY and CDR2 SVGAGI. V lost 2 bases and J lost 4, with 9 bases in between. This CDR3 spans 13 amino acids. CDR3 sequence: CASSYAAEYEQYF. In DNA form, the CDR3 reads TGTGCCAGCAGTTACGCGGCAGAGTACGAGCAGTACTTC.

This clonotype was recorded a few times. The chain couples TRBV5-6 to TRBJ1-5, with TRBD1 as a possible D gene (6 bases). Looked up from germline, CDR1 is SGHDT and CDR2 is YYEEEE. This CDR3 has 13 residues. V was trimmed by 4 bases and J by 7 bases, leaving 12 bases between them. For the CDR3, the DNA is TGTGCCAGCAGCCCTACAGGGAAACAGCCCCAGCATTTT. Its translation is CASSPTGKQPQHF.

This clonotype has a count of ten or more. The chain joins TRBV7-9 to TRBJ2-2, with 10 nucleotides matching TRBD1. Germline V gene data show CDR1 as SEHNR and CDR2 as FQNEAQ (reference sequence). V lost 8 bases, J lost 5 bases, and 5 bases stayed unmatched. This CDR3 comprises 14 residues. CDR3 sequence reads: CASRGTGATGELFF. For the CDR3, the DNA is TGTGCCAGCCGCGGGACAGGGGCGACCGGGGAGCTGTTTTTT. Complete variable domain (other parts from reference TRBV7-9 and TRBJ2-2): DTGVSQNPRHKITKRGQNVTFRCDPISEHNRLYWYRQTLGQGPEFLTYFQNEAQLEKSRLLSDRFSAERPKGSFSTLEIQRTEQGDSAMYLCASRGTGATGELFFGEGSRLTVL.

This CDR3 reads CASSLNRVLGQETQYF. In DNA, the CDR3 is TGTGCCAGCAGCTTAAATCGGGTGTTGGGACAAGAGACCCAGTACTTC. This chain uses TRBV5-6 with TRBJ2-5; D gene ambiguous. Germline V gene sequence: CDR1 SGHDT, CDR2 YYEEEE. The CDR3 extends over 16 amino acids. Trimming stripped 2 bases from V and 2 bases from J, with 16 bases between.

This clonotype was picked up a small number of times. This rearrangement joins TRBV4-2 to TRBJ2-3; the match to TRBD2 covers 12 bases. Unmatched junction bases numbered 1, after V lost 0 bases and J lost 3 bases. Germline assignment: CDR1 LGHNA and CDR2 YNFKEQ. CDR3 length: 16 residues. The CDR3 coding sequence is TGTGCCAGCAGCCAAGACCTAGCGGGGGGGACAGATACGCAGTATTTT. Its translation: CASSQDLAGGTDTQYF.

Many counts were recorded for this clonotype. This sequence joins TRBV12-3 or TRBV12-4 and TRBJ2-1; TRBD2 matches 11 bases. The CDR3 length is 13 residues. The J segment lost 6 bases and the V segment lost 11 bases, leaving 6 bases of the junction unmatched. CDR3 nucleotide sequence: TGTGCCTTGGGACTAGCGGCGCGCAATGAGCAGTTCTTC. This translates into CALGLAARNEQFF.

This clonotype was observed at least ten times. This chain's CDR3 is CASSLGGREFPFF. In nucleotides, the CDR3 is TGCGCCAGCAGCTTGGGGGGGAGGGAGTTCCCGTTCTTC. The chain links TRBV5-1 to TRBJ2-1; 7 nucleotides agree with TRBD2. Germline assignment: CDR1 SGHRS and CDR2 YFSETQ. V lost 0 bases and J lost 15; bases outside the gene matches: 9. The CDR3 contains 13 residues.

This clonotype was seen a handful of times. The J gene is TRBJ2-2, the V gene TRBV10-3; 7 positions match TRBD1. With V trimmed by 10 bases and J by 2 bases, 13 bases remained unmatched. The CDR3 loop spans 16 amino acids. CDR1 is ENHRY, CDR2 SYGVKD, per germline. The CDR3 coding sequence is TGTGCCACCAAGTCTGTAGGGGGCTTAAACACCGGGGAGCTGTTTTTT. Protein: CATKSVGGLNTGELFF.

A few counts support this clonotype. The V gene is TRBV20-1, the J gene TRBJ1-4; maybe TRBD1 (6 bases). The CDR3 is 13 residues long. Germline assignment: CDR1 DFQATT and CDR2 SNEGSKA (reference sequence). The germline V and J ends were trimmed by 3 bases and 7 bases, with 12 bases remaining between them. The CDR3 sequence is CSASKGDGEKLFF. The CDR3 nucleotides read TGCAGTGCTAGTAAGGGGGACGGTGAAAAACTGTTTTTT.

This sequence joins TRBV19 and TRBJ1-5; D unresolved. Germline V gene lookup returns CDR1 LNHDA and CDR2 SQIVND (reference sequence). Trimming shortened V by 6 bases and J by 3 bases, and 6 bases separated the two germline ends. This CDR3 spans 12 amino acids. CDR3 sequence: CASRQPNQPQHF. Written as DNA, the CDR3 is TGTGCCAGTAGACAGCCCAATCAGCCCCAGCATTTT. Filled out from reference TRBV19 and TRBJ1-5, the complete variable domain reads DGGITQSPKYLFRKEGQNVTLSCEQNLNHDAMYWYRQDPGQGLRLIYYSQIVNDFQKGDIAEGYSVSREKKESFPLTVTSAQKNPTAFYLCASRQPNQPQHFGDGTRLSIL.

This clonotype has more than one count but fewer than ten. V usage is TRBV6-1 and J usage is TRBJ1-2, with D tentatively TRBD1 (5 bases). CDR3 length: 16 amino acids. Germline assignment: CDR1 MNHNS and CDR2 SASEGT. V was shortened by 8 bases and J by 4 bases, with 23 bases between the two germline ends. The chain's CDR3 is CASHIEAGGRGYGYTF. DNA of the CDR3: TGTGCCAGCCATATAGAGGCGGGGGGAAGAGGCTATGGCTACACCTTC.

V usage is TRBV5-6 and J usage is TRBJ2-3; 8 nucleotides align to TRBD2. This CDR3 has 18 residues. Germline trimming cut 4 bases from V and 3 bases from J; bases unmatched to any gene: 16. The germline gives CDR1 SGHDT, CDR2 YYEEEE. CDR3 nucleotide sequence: TGTGCCAGCAGCGCCCTTGGCGGGGGGAAGGGTAAGACAGATACGCAGTATTTT. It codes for CASSALGGGKGKTDTQYF.

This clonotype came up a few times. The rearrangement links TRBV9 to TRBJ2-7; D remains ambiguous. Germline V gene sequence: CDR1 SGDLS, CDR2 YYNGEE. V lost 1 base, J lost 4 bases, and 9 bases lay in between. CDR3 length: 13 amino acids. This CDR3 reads CASSVRVGYEQYF. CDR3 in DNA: TGTGCCAGCAGCGTACGGGTTGGGTACGAGCAGTACTTC.

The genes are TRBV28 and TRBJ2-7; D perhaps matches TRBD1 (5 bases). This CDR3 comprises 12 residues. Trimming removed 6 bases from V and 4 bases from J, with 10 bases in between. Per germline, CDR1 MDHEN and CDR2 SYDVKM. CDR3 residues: CASRATDYEQYF. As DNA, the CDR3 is TGTGCCAGCAGGGCGACAGATTACGAGCAGTACTTC.

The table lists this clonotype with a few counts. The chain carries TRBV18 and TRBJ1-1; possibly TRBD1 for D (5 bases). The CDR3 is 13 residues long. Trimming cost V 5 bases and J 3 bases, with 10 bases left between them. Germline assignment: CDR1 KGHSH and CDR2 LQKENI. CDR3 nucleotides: TGTGCCAGCTCAGTTCAGGGAGACACTGAAGCTTTCTTT. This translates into CASSVQGDTEAFF. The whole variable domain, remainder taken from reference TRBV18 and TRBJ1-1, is NAGVMQNPRHLVRRRGQEARLRCSPMKGHSHVYWYRQLPEEGLKFMVYLQKENIIDESGMPKERFSAEFPKEGPSILRIQQVVRGDSAAYFCASSVQGDTEAFFGQGTRLTVV.

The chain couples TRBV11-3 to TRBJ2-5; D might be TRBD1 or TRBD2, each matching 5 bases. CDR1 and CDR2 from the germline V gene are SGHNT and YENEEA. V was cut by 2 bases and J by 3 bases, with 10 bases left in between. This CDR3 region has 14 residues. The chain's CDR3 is CASSLYGGKETQYF. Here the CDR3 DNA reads TGTGCCAGCAGCTTATATGGGGGAAAAGAGACCCAGTACTTC.

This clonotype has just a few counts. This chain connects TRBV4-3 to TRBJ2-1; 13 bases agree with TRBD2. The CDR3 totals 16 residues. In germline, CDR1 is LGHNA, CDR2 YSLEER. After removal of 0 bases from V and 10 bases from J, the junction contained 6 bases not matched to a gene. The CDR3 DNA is TGCGCCAGCAGCCAAGAAGGACTAGCGGGAGTGCAAGAGCAGTTCTTC. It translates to CASSQEGLAGVQEQFF.

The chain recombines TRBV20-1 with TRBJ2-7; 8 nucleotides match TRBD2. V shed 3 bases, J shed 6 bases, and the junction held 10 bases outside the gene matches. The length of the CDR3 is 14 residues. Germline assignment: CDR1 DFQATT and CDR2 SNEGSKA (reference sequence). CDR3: CSASRGAGVTEQYF. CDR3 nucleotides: TGCAGTGCTAGTCGGGGAGCGGGGGTTACCGAGCAGTACTTC.

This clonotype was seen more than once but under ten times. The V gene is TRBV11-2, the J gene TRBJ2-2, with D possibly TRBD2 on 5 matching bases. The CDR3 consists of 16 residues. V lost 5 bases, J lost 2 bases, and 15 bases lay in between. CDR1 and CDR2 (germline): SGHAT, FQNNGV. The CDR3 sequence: CASSPRGWGNTGELFF. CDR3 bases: TGTGCCAGCAGCCCCCGCGGGTGGGGAAACACCGGGGAGCTGTTTTTT.

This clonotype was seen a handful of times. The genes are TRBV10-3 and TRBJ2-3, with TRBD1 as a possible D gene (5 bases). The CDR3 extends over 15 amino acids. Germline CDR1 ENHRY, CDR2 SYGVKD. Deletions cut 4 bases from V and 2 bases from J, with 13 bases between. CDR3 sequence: CAISVKGAHTDTQYF. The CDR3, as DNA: TGTGCCATCAGTGTTAAAGGGGCCCACACAGATACGCAGTATTTT.

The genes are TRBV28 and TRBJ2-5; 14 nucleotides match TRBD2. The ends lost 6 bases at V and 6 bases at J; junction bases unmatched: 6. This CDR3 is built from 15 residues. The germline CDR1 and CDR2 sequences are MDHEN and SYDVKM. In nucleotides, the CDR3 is TGTGCCAGCAGCCCCGGGACTAGCGGGAGACAGACCCAGTACTTC. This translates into CASSPGTSGRQTQYF. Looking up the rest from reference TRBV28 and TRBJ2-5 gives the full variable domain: DVKVTQSSRYLVKRTGEKVFLECVQDMDHENMFWYRQDPGLGLRLIYFSYDVKMKEKGDIPEGYSVSREKKERFSLILESASTNQTSMYLCASSPGTSGRQTQYFGPGTRLLVL.

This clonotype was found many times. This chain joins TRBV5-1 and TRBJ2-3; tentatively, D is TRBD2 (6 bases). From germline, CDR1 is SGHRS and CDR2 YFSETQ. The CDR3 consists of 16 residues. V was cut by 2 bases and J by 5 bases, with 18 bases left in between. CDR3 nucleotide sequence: TGCGCCAGCAGCTTCGGAAGCGGCGGGATTAGAGATACGCAGTATTTT. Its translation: CASSFGSGGIRDTQYF.

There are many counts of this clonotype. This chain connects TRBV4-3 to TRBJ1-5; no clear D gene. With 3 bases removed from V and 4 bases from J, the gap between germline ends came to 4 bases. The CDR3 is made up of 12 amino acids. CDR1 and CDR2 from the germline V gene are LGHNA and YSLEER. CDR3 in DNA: TGCGCCAGCAGCCAGGGGAATCAGCCCCAGCATTTT. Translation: CASSQGNQPQHF.

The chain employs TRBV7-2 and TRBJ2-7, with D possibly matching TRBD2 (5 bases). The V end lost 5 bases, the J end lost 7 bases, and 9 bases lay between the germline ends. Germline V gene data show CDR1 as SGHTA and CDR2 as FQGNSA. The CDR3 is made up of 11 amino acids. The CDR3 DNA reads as TGTGCCAGCAGCCGTACGGGGGAGCAGTACTTC. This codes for CASSRTGEQYF.

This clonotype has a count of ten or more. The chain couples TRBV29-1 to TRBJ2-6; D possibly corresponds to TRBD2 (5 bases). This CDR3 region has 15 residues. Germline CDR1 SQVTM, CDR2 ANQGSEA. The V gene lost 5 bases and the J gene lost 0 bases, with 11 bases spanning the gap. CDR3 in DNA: TGCAGCGTTTTGGGCCGGGGCTCTGGGGCCAACGTCCTGACTTTC. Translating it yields CSVLGRGSGANVLTF.

CDR3 DNA sequence: TGCAGTGCTAGAGATTGGGACTCCTTTGCGGGCACAGATACGCAGTATTTT. It translates to CSARDWDSFAGTDTQYF. The chain uses TRBV20-1 and TRBJ2-3; possible D gene TRBD2, 6 bases. The CDR3 length is 17 residues. CDR1 is DFQATT and CDR2 is SNEGSKA in the germline V gene (reference sequence). V was shortened by 0 bases and J by 1 base, with 17 bases between the two germline ends.

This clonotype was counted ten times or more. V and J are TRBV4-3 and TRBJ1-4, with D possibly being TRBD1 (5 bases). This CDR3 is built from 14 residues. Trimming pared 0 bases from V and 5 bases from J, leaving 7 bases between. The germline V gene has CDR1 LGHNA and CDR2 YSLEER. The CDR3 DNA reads TGCGCCAGCAGCCAAGATGCAGGGAATGAAAAACTGTTTTTT. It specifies CASSQDAGNEKLFF.